The 21 T cell receptor beta chains below all came from one sample that was sequenced in a study of T cell repertoires in ileal Crohn's disease. Clones were read by immunoSEQ multiplex PCR, and TCRdb kept only the in-frame ones, dropping some. This table holds around 15,000 clones, 83% found once. The sequenced material came from ileal tissue. These receptors were taken from an adult with Crohn's disease.

The chain couples TRBV5-4 to TRBJ2-4; 9 bases align to TRBD1. CDR3 length: 12 amino acids. The germline gives CDR1 SGHNT, CDR2 YYREEE (reference sequence). V lost 3 bases and J lost 16; bases outside the gene matches: 8. CDR3 amino acids: CASSSPGQGIYF. The CDR3 nucleotides are TGTGCCAGCAGCTCCCCAGGACAGGGGATTTACTTC.

This sequence joins TRBV19 and TRBJ2-3; D is unresolved. CDR1 LNHDA and CDR2 SQIVND come from the germline V gene (reference sequence). CDR3 size: 16 residues. Trimming took 3 bases from V and 2 from J, leaving 15 bases between them. The CDR3 DNA sequence: TGTGCCAGTAGTATTGACTCCCGGTCTTCCACAGATACGCAGTATTTT. It encodes CASSIDSRSSTDTQYF.

The rearrangement uses TRBV6-1 and TRBJ1-5; 8 bases match TRBD1. The CDR3 extends over 13 amino acids. The junction had 5 bases not matched to a gene; V was cut back by 6 bases and J by 7 bases. In germline, CDR1 is MNHNS, CDR2 SASEGT. As DNA, the CDR3 is TGTGCCAGCAGCGGGACAGGAGAACAGCCCCAGCATTTT. It specifies CASSGTGEQPQHF.

The chain couples TRBV6-5 to TRBJ1-6; 9 bases match TRBD1. Germline CDR1 MNHEY, CDR2 SVGAGI. This CDR3 comprises 12 residues. The V and J ends lost 10 bases and 7 bases, in that order; junction bases with no gene match: 2. The CDR3 here is CATQGANSPLHF. CDR3 DNA sequence: TGTGCCACACAGGGGGCCAATTCACCCCTCCACTTT.

The chain uses TRBV7-9 and TRBJ1-3; a possible D gene is TRBD1 (5 bases). V was clipped by 3 bases and J by 11 bases, with 8 bases between them. Germline CDR1 and CDR2: SEHNR and FQNEAQ (reference sequence). This CDR3 contains 11 residues. CDR3: CASSFRAPIYF. The DNA for the CDR3 is TGTGCCAGCAGCTTCAGGGCCCCCATATATTTT.

V and J are TRBV9 and TRBJ1-6, with 8 nucleotides matching TRBD1. CDR1 is SGDLS, CDR2 YYNGEE, per germline. This CDR3 has 12 residues. In DNA form, the CDR3 reads TGTCCCCGCGGACAGGGCAGTTCACCCCTCCACTTT. Residues: CPRGQGSSPLHF.

Only one count was recorded for this clone. The chain is built from TRBV19 and TRBJ1-2; D not resolved. The germline gives CDR1 LNHDA, CDR2 SQIVND (reference sequence). V was cut by 6 bases and J by 7 bases, with 9 bases left in between. There are 11 residues in the CDR3. CDR3 residues: CASRRGSGYTF. Here the CDR3 DNA reads TGTGCCAGTAGGAGAGGGTCTGGCTACACCTTC.

This clone has a single count. CDR3 protein: CASGGGVGLYEQYF. Here the CDR3 DNA reads TGTGCCTCGGGCGGGGGCGTAGGCCTCTACGAGCAGTACTTC. The chain recombines TRBV6-1 with TRBJ2-7, with a possible D match to TRBD2 (7 bases). Per germline, CDR1 MNHNS and CDR2 SASEGT. Trimming cost V 11 bases and J 3 bases, with 20 bases left between them. This CDR3 is 14 amino acids long.

The chain joins TRBV5-4 to TRBJ1-1; no firm D call. The CDR3 runs 13 residues. V dropped 0 bases and J dropped 6 bases, with 9 bases sitting between them. In germline, CDR1 is SGHNT, CDR2 YYREEE (reference sequence). CDR3 coding DNA: TGTGCCAGCAGCTTGGGAGTGGCGGCTGAAGCTTTCTTT. Its translation is CASSLGVAAEAFF.

This clone has just a few counts. The chain uses TRBV10-2 and TRBJ2-5, with 12 bases identical to TRBD1. This CDR3 is built from 16 residues. Germline assignment: CDR1 WSHSY and CDR2 SAAADI. V trimming: 2 bases; J trimming: 5 bases; junction bases outside the gene matches: 6. CDR3 region: CASSERGTGGMETQYF. The CDR3 DNA is TGCGCCAGCAGTGAGAGGGGGACAGGGGGCATGGAGACCCAGTACTTC.

The V and J genes are TRBV5-6 and TRBJ2-3; D may be TRBD1 (5 bases). Trimming took off 0 bases at V and 1 base at J, with 12 bases between the two ends. The length of the CDR3 is 16 residues. Germline CDR1 SGHDT, CDR2 YYEEEE. For the CDR3, the DNA is TGTGCCAGCAGCTTGGTCAAGGGGCTAGGCACAGATACGCAGTATTTT. Translating it yields CASSLVKGLGTDTQYF.

CDR3 nucleotide sequence: TGCGCCAGCAGCCAAGGGACAGGCTCTAACTATGGCTACACCTTC. Its translation: CASSQGTGSNYGYTF. The chain is built from TRBV4-3 and TRBJ1-2, with 7 nucleotides matching TRBD1. There are 15 residues in the CDR3. CDR1 LGHNA and CDR2 YSLEER come from the germline V gene. The J segment lost 0 bases and the V segment lost 1 base, leaving 2 bases of the junction unmatched.

V gene TRBV6-5 combines with J gene TRBJ2-1; maybe TRBD1 (6 bases). The germline gives CDR1 MNHEY, CDR2 SVGAGI. This CDR3 contains 13 residues. V was shortened by 2 bases and J by 9 bases, with 11 bases between the two germline ends. This chain's CDR3 is CASSYLNRAEQFF. The CDR3, as DNA: TGTGCCAGCAGTTACCTGAACAGGGCTGAGCAGTTCTTC.

This chain uses TRBV5-1 with TRBJ2-2; D unclear. Trimming left V 4 bases short and J 1 base short, with 2 bases between. Germline V gene data show CDR1 as SGHRS and CDR2 as YFSETQ. The CDR3 extends over 12 amino acids. DNA of the CDR3: TGCGCCAGCAGCCAGAACACCGGGGAGCTGTTTTTT. This encodes CASSQNTGELFF.

This clone was seen a few times. This chain joins TRBV7-2 and TRBJ2-7; D not resolved. The CDR3 covers 13 residues. Germline values: CDR1 SGHTA, CDR2 FQGNSA. V was clipped by 4 bases and J by 2 bases, with 9 bases between them. CDR3 bases: TGTGCCAGCAGCTCCTACAGTGCCTACGAGCAGTACTTC. Translation: CASSSYSAYEQYF.

This clone was counted a single time. The chain employs TRBV5-1 and TRBJ1-2; D perhaps matches TRBD1 (6 bases). Germline CDR1 SGHRS, CDR2 YFSETQ. The V and J ends lost 3 bases and 0 bases respectively, with 18 bases between them. The CDR3 has 17 residues. CDR3 DNA sequence: TGCGCCAGCAGCTCAATGGGACACAGGTCGGCTAACTATGGCTACACCTTC. This gives the protein CASSSMGHRSANYGYTF.

The chain carries TRBV30 and TRBJ2-7; D unclear. Germline V gene lookup returns CDR1 GTSNPN and CDR2 SVGIG (reference sequence). This CDR3 has 11 residues. With 2 bases removed from V and 4 bases from J, the gap between germline ends came to 6 bases. The CDR3 DNA follows: TGTGCCTGGAGTCTAAGTTACGAGCAGTACTTC. It encodes CAWSLSYEQYF.

V gene TRBV9 combines with J gene TRBJ2-1; 7 bases fit TRBD1. This CDR3 spans 15 amino acids. Germline-derived CDR1 and CDR2 are SGDLS and YYNGEE. Trimming at V came to 0 bases and at J to 2 bases, leaving 2 bases not matched to a gene. The DNA for the CDR3 is TGTGCCAGCAGCGTAGACAGGGGAACCTACAATGAGCAGTTCTTC. Protein sequence: CASSVDRGTYNEQFF.

The genes are TRBV18 and TRBJ2-3; TRBD2 matches at 10 bases. Trimming removed 1 base from V and 1 base from J; junction bases left unmatched: 14. The CDR3 runs 20 residues. From germline, CDR1 is KGHSH and CDR2 LQKENI. The chain's CDR3 is CASSPRGGLAKSTGTDTQYF. CDR3 nucleotides: TGTGCCAGCTCACCACGGGGGGGACTAGCGAAATCCACTGGCACAGATACGCAGTATTTT.

The rearrangement links TRBV6-1 to TRBJ1-2; possibly TRBD1 for D (5 bases). The CDR3 has 12 amino acids. The germline V gene has CDR1 MNHNS and CDR2 SASEGT. Trimming took 3 bases from V and 10 from J, leaving 12 bases between them. CDR3 in DNA: TGTGCCAGCAGTGAGCGGTGGGGGGACTACACCTTC. This sequence encodes CASSERWGDYTF.

The chain carries TRBV18 and TRBJ1-5; 7 nucleotides agree with TRBD1. Germline lookup yields CDR1 KGHSH and CDR2 LQKENI. J lost 7 bases, V lost 3 bases, and 6 bases had no gene match. This CDR3 spans 14 amino acids. The CDR3 reads CASSPDREVQPQHF. The DNA for the CDR3 is TGTGCCAGCTCACCCGACAGGGAGGTGCAGCCCCAGCATTTT.